This TCR beta chain was obtained from a study of OX40 agonist ivuxolimab in advanced cancers. Study-wide findings and caveats: People who partly responded at 0.1-3.0 mg/kg had some of the least clonal expansion seen.

This CDR3 contains 17 residues. V lost 2 bases and J lost 3, with 19 bases in between. Germline assignment: CDR1 LGHNA and CDR2 YNFKEQ. Data came from immunoSEQ multiplex PCR; TCRdb stores just in-frame clones and leaves some out. The sample gives around 40,000 clones, roughly 90% of which show up once; roughly an eighth is in the top ten. Only a few counts were recorded for this clone. The target antigen is unknown. The TCR originated in an adult with an advanced solid tumor such as melanoma, head and neck, liver or kidney cancer. The chain employs TRBV4-2 and TRBJ1-1, with D perhaps TRBD1 (5 bases). The specimen comprised CD4+ or CD8+ T cells sorted from blood, sampled in a trial of the OX40 agonist ivuxolimab. The CDR3 here is CASSQSTEGPRHTEAFF. Written as DNA, the CDR3 is TGTGCCAGCAGCCAAAGTACCGAGGGGCCACGTCACACTGAAGCTTTCTTT.